The sequence of this TCR beta chain was determined in a study of blood T cell repertoires in COVID-19. Overall study context: COVID-19 samples from acute and convalescent phases originated in the United States, Italy and Spain.

The table came from immunoSEQ multiplex PCR; TCRdb's copy has only in-frame clones and leaves some out. This sample carries approximately 210,000 clones, 84% of them seen once, and the ten largest clones take 6% to 8.5%. The V and J ends lost 7 bases and 2 bases, in that order; junction bases with no gene match: 7. This CDR3 spans 15 amino acids. Per the germline V gene, CDR1 is SQVTM and CDR2 is ANQGSEA. The chain joins TRBV29-1 to TRBJ2-1; 11 nucleotides align to TRBD2. Sequencing was performed on peripheral blood. This clonotype originated in a woman aged 50 to 65 with active or convalescent COVID-19. Here the CDR3 reads CSAPPTSGTYNEQFF. In DNA form, the CDR3 reads TGCAGCGCCCCGCCGACTAGCGGGACCTACAATGAGCAGTTCTTC.